The source of this T cell receptor beta chain is a study of cytomegalovirus exposure and HLA in healthy donors. For the study at large: As released early, the data held 70 million to 95 million unique TCRs from HLA-typed donors.

Primers included in the PCR were 60 Vbeta and 13 Jbeta primers. Only in-frame clones appear in the TCRdb table, and some are missing; sequencing was by immunoSEQ multiplex PCR. This table holds 130,000 to 150,000 clones, approximately 80% found once. Sequencing input: PBMCs. This receptor was identified in a woman aged 18-29 years in good health and CMV-seropositive.

Written as DNA, the CDR3 is TGTGCCAGCAGAAAGGGCCCCGACAGGCTACTTGAAGCTTTCTTT. Its translation: CASRKGPDRLLEAFF. The rearrangement links TRBV6-1 to TRBJ1-1; maybe TRBD1 (6 bases). CDR1 and CDR2 (germline): MNHNS, SASEGT. This CDR3 is 15 amino acids long. Trimming pared 6 bases from V and 7 bases from J, leaving 21 bases between.